This T cell receptor beta chain was documented in a study of type 1 regulatory T cells. The ends lost 4 bases at V and 8 bases at J; junction bases unmatched: 8. Germline CDR1 is SGHTA and CDR2 is FQGTGA. This CDR3 is built from 15 residues. TCRdb ran MiXCR on the reads and lists one entry per CDR3 protein. The profile shows fewer than 70,000 distinct CDR3 sequences, approximately 64% of them singletons. A remark on this clonotype: No antigen is known for it.

Sample: cultured T cells, either the whole culture or a sorted T cell fraction (not recorded which). Sample subset: Tr1-enriched cell product generated in vitro against host alloantigens. The TCR sequence derives from a human donor in good health. This chain connects TRBV7-3 to TRBJ2-1; 10 bases are shared with TRBD2. The CDR3 DNA follows: TGTGCCAGCAGCTCCCAAGCGGGAGGGCCTTATGAGCAGTTCTTC. It yields the protein CASSSQAGGPYEQFF.